These 17 T cell receptor beta chains were sequenced from one sample in a study of shared clonotypes between healthy human individuals. The method was immunoSEQ multiplex PCR; TCRdb's version includes in-frame clones alone and lacks a portion of them. Found here are 150,000 to 200,000 clones, approximately 92% of them singletons; the top ten hold around 0.067%. Sequenced material: naive CD4+ T cells sorted from blood. Subset reported: CD45RA+ positively selected. The receptors come from a woman aged 25 to 45 in good health.

This sequence joins TRBV28 and TRBJ2-5; D is possibly TRBD1 or TRBD2 (5 bases each). TRBJ2-7 explains the end of the DNA better; the J call may be wrong. There are 14 residues in the CDR3. Germline CDR1 and CDR2: MDHEN and SYDVKM. CDR3 coding DNA: TGTGCCAGCAGCTCCGGGACCCCACTCTACGAGCAGTACTTC. Protein: CASSSGTPLYEQYF.

The chain recombines TRBV29-1 with TRBJ1-5, with 7 bases matching TRBD1. Germline assignment: CDR1 SQVTM and CDR2 ANQGSEA. This CDR3 is built from 13 residues. Losses at the gene ends were 1 base for V and 4 bases for J; bases not matched to a gene: 1. The CDR3 DNA reads as TGCAGCGTTGAAGTGGACAGGAATCAGCCCCAGCATTTT. This codes for CSVEVDRNQPQHF.

CDR3 sequence: CASSPGAWTGGEKLFF. The CDR3 DNA reads as TGTGCCAGCAGTCCCGGCGCCTGGACAGGGGGAGAAAAACTGTTTTTT. The V gene is TRBV27, the J gene TRBJ1-4; 10 bases are shared with TRBD1. The CDR3 has 16 amino acids. Germline CDR1 and CDR2: MNHEY and SMNVEV (reference sequence). J was trimmed by 8 bases and V by 5 bases; bases with no gene match: 11.

The V call is TRBV4-2, the J call TRBJ2-7; D is unresolved. Trimming cost V 3 bases and J 0 bases, with 15 bases left between them. In germline, CDR1 is LGHNA, CDR2 YNFKEQ. The CDR3 extends over 16 amino acids. The DNA for the CDR3 is TGTGCCAGCAGCCAGGCTAACACGAAACTCTCCTACGAGCAGTACTTC. Its translation is CASSQANTKLSYEQYF.

J is TRBJ2-1 and V is TRBV11-3; D not resolved. The germline V gene has CDR1 SGHNT and CDR2 YENEEA. This CDR3 is 12 amino acids long. Trimming stripped 1 base from V and 10 bases from J, with 8 bases between. The CDR3 bases are TGTGCCAGCAGCTTAGGGCCGCGAGAGCAGTTCTTC. Translation: CASSLGPREQFF.

The chain is built from TRBV4-1 and TRBJ2-2, with D unresolved. Trimming took 4 bases from V and 2 from J, leaving 5 bases between them. Germline V gene sequence: CDR1 MGHRA, CDR2 YSYEKL. The CDR3 consists of 13 residues. CDR3 bases: TGCGCCAGCAGCCTTAGAAACACCGGGGAGCTGTTTTTT. Its translation: CASSLRNTGELFF.

The chain links TRBV28 to TRBJ1-4, with 7 bases matching TRBD1. V lost 2 bases and J lost 5; bases outside the gene matches: 8. The CDR3 contains 16 residues. Germline values: CDR1 MDHEN, CDR2 SYDVKM. The CDR3 DNA reads as TGTGCCAGCAGTTTACTATACAGGGGTTCCAATGAAAAACTGTTTTTT. Protein sequence: CASSLLYRGSNEKLFF. Full variable domain (outside the CDR3, taken from reference TRBV28 and TRBJ1-4): DVKVTQSSRYLVKRTGEKVFLECVQDMDHENMFWYRQDPGLGLRLIYFSYDVKMKEKGDIPEGYSVSREKKERFSLILESASTNQTSMYLCASSLLYRGSNEKLFFGSGTQLSVL.

This clone came up once. The chain links TRBV9 to TRBJ2-7; no firm D call. V was pared by 0 bases and J by 3 bases, with 13 bases between. This CDR3 comprises 15 residues. Germline-derived CDR1 and CDR2 are SGDLS and YYNGEE. CDR3: CASSVGSELFYEQYF. Written as DNA, the CDR3 is TGTGCCAGCAGCGTAGGAAGTGAGCTATTCTACGAGCAGTACTTC.

This chain links TRBV19 with TRBJ1-5, with D tentatively TRBD1 (6 bases). V lost 4 bases and J lost 4, with 17 bases in between. CDR3 length: 16 amino acids. Germline V lookup: CDR1 LNHDA, CDR2 SQIVND (reference sequence). DNA for the CDR3: TGTGCCAGTAGTAGAGACGGACAGCGAAGTAATCAGCCCCAGCATTTT. This codes for CASSRDGQRSNQPQHF.

V gene TRBV6-1 combines with J gene TRBJ1-2; D possibly corresponds to TRBD1 (5 bases). V gave up 4 bases and J gave up 1 base, with 13 bases separating them. Germline values: CDR1 MNHNS, CDR2 SASEGT. The CDR3 totals 15 residues. The CDR3 loop reads CASSVTGTVNYGYTF. CDR3 nucleotides: TGTGCCAGCAGTGTTACCGGGACCGTTAACTATGGCTACACCTTC.

V gene TRBV13 combines with J gene TRBJ1-6, with D unclear. V was trimmed by 3 bases and J by 4 bases, leaving 13 bases between them. The CDR3 contains 16 residues. Germline V lookup: CDR1 PRHDT, CDR2 FYEKMQ (reference sequence). The CDR3 sequence is CASSFTRLEYNSPLHF. For the CDR3, the DNA is TGTGCCAGCAGCTTCACCCGACTTGAATATAATTCACCCCTCCACTTT.

The V gene is TRBV5-6, the J gene TRBJ2-7; D is ambiguous. V lost 4 bases to trimming and J lost 2 bases, with 16 bases between them. Germline CDR1 is SGHDT and CDR2 is YYEEEE. The CDR3 covers 15 residues. The CDR3 loop reads CASSRPSQLTYEQYF. CDR3 bases: TGTGCCAGCAGCCGACCAAGCCAGCTTACCTACGAGCAGTACTTC.

The CDR3 loop reads CATSRDRLAGAGTGELFF. Written as DNA, the CDR3 is TGTGCCACCAGCAGAGACCGACTAGCGGGAGCGGGCACCGGGGAGCTGTTTTTT. The rearrangement uses TRBV15 and TRBJ2-2; 12 bases align to TRBD2. Trimming removed 0 bases from V and 4 bases from J; junction bases left unmatched: 6. CDR3 length: 18 residues. Germline assignment: CDR1 LNHNV and CDR2 YYDKDF (reference sequence).

V usage is TRBV11-2 and J usage is TRBJ2-7; no reliable D call. The germline V gene encodes CDR1 SGHAT and CDR2 FQNNGV. V was cut by 2 bases and J by 3 bases, with 11 bases left in between. The CDR3 is made up of 14 amino acids. CDR3 amino acids: CASSLWAGSYEQYF. The CDR3 nucleotides are TGTGCCAGCAGCTTATGGGCTGGAAGCTACGAGCAGTACTTC. Looking up the rest from reference TRBV11-2 and TRBJ2-7 gives the full variable domain: EAGVAQSPRYKIIEKRQSVAFWCNPISGHATLYWYQQILGQGPKLLIQFQNNGVVDDSQLPKDRFSAERLKGVDSTLKIQPAKLEDSAVYLCASSLWAGSYEQYFGPGTRLTVT.

The V call is TRBV6-5, the J call TRBJ1-1; TRBD1 aligns across 11 bases. CDR1 is MNHEY, CDR2 SVGAGI, per germline. CDR3 length: 15 residues. V lost 5 bases and J lost 6; bases outside the gene matches: 8. DNA of the CDR3: TGTGCCAGCAGTCCCGACCGGGACAGGGGGTCTGAAGCTTTCTTT. It codes for CASSPDRDRGSEAFF.

This chain joins TRBV5-1 and TRBJ2-7; tentatively, D is TRBD2 (5 bases). The V end lost 0 bases, the J end lost 0 bases, and 19 bases lay between the germline ends. The V gene's germline CDR1 is SGHRS and CDR2 YFSETQ. CDR3 size: 18 residues. This chain's CDR3 is CASSLGSTFSGTSYEQYF. The DNA for the CDR3 is TGCGCCAGCAGCTTGGGCTCTACTTTCAGCGGCACCTCCTACGAGCAGTACTTC.

The chain couples TRBV5-1 to TRBJ1-4; the D gene is possibly TRBD1 (6 bases). With 3 bases removed from V and 7 bases from J, the gap between germline ends came to 10 bases. The V gene's germline CDR1 is SGHRS and CDR2 YFSETQ. The CDR3 is 13 residues long. The CDR3 is CASSWGAAEKLFF. CDR3 nucleotides: TGCGCCAGCAGCTGGGGGGCAGCTGAAAAACTGTTTTTT.